Below, one T cell receptor beta chain is given with its context. This specimen comes from a study of early T cells in non-severe SARS-CoV-2 infection. Study-wide context: The authors sequenced bulk RNA from unsorted whole blood, leaving chains unpaired.

Germline V lookup: CDR1 MDHEN, CDR2 SYDVKM. After removal of 6 bases from V and 6 bases from J, the junction contained 8 bases not matched to a gene. The CDR3 contains 14 residues. Attachment of unique molecular identifiers to individual cDNA molecules was performed. TCRdb analysed the 5' RACE reads with MiXCR anew, one entry per CDR3 protein. The profile shows under 85,000 distinct CDR3 sequences, about 14% of them singletons. The material sequenced was whole blood, taken at baseline. The chain joins TRBV28 to TRBJ1-1; 9 bases match TRBD1. This TCR derives from an adult who was a healthcare worker with PCR-confirmed SARS-CoV-2 infection or an uninfected control (not recorded which). CDR3 bases: TGTGCCAGCAGAGTACAGGGGGCGTTGCCTGAAGCTTTCTTT. It yields the protein CASRVQGALPEAFF.